The sequence of this T cell receptor beta chain was determined in a study of T cells after yellow fever vaccination. Study conclusions and caveats: Highly abundant clonotypes carried over from the bulk population could end up in FACS-sorted repertoires as contaminants. Some clonotypes, a small share, were shared between CD4 and CD8 compartments.

In this sample, this clonotype turned up a few times. What it binds is unknown. In TCRdb, the 5' RACE reads were re-called with MiXCR into one record per CDR3 protein. The sample comprises hundreds of thousands of distinct CDR3 sequences, around 6.4% of which are singletons, and 15% rests with the top ten. The TCR was taken from a man younger than 40 who received the YFV17D yellow fever vaccine. Sequenced material: PBMCs, taken 5 days after the yellow fever booster vaccination.

The DNA for the CDR3 is TGTGCCAGCTCACCGTCTCAGGGGGCTATGGGCTACACCTTC. It is translated as CASSPSQGAMGYTF. This sequence joins TRBV18 and TRBJ1-2; 8 bases map to TRBD1. J was trimmed by 8 bases and V by 3 bases; bases with no gene match: 8. The V gene's germline CDR1 is KGHSH and CDR2 LQKENI. The CDR3 consists of 14 residues.